What follows are 4 T cell receptor beta chains derived from one specimen sequenced in a study of technical replicates of blood from a few donors. The repertoire was sequenced with immunoSEQ multiplex PCR; TCRdb's copy has only in-frame clones and lacks some. This table has about 88,000 clones, around 92% appearing once. The specimen was T cells isolated from PBMCs. These receptors were taken from a human donor in good health.

The chain has TRBV6-1 and TRBJ2-4; D possibly corresponds to TRBD2 (7 bases). CDR3 length: 15 residues. V lost 7 bases and J lost 7, with 20 bases in between. Germline V CDR1 and CDR2: MNHNS, SASEGT. The CDR3 sequence is CASTRGEDRRNIQYF. The CDR3 DNA reads TGTGCCAGCACCCGGGGGGAAGACAGGAGGAACATTCAGTACTTC.

The chain has TRBV5-1 and TRBJ1-2; D possibly corresponds to TRBD1 (6 bases). Germline assignment: CDR1 SGHRS and CDR2 YFSETQ. The CDR3 totals 17 residues. V was pared by 5 bases and J by 5 bases, with 25 bases between. In DNA, the CDR3 is TGCGCCAGCAGTTCCGTGCCAGGGGTTATGGACCTTTATGGCTACACCTTC. Translation gives CASSSVPGVMDLYGYTF. Using reference TRBV5-1 and TRBJ1-2 for the parts outside the CDR3, the full variable domain is KAGVTQTPRYLIKTRGQQVTLSCSPISGHRSVSWYQQTPGQGLQFLFEYFSETQRNKGNFPGRFSGRQFSNSRSEMNVSTLELGDSALYLCASSSVPGVMDLYGYTFGSGTRLTVV.

This clone occurred a few times. The chain has TRBV12-5 and TRBJ2-1; TRBD1 matches 8 bases. Trimming cost V 7 bases and J 5 bases; bases outside gene matches: 10. The germline gives CDR1 LGHNT, CDR2 FRNRAP. CDR3 length: 15 amino acids. For the CDR3, the DNA is TGTGCTAGTGCCATTACAGGGGGTTGGGACAATGAGCAGTTCTTC. This codes for CASAITGGWDNEQFF.

This chain connects TRBV18 to TRBJ1-5, with 8 bases identical to TRBD1. Germline loops: CDR1 KGHSH, CDR2 LQKENI. The V segment lost 4 bases and the J segment 6 bases; nucleotides outside the gene matches: 5. The CDR3 loop spans 14 amino acids. In DNA, the CDR3 is TGTGCCAGCTCACGAGGACAGGGAGGTCAGCCCCAGCATTTT. Protein sequence: CASSRGQGGQPQHF.